The 8 T cell receptor beta chains given below trace back to one sample, sequenced in a study of T cell responses to AZD1222 COVID-19 vaccine. Profiled with immunoSEQ multiplex PCR; TCRdb holds only in-frame clones, not every one. The data show over 120,000 clones, about 86% seen once. The input for sequencing was peripheral blood, taken 28 days after the second AZD1222 dose. The receptors here all came from an adult who received the AZD1222 COVID-19 vaccine.

Points on this clone: The junction and the germline gene differ at one end; a read error may be behind it. This rearrangement joins TRBV6-6 to TRBJ2-7; the D gene is possibly TRBD1 (5 bases). Germline loops: CDR1 MNHNY, CDR2 SVGAGI (reference sequence). The CDR3 is made up of 13 amino acids. The CDR3 nucleotides read TGTGCCAGCACTTACAGGAGCTCCTACGAGCAGTACTTC. Protein product: CASTYRSSYEQYF.

The V and J genes are TRBV27 and TRBJ2-1; TRBD2 agrees at 9 bases. From germline, CDR1 is MNHEY and CDR2 SMNVEV (reference sequence). The CDR3 covers 15 residues. V was pared by 5 bases and J by 5 bases, with 7 bases of the junction left unmatched. The CDR3 nucleotides read TGTGCCAGCAGTGCGACGACTAGCGGAAACAATGAGCAGTTCTTC. Translated: CASSATTSGNNEQFF.

This chain links TRBV13 with TRBJ1-6; D not certain. Germline V lookup: CDR1 PRHDT, CDR2 FYEKMQ (reference sequence). This CDR3 comprises 15 residues. Trimming left V 6 bases short and J 7 bases short, with 16 bases between. In DNA, the CDR3 is TGTGCCAGCAGTCCTCCGGGATCGAAAAATTCACCCCTCCACTTT. Translation gives CASSPPGSKNSPLHF.

This chain joins TRBV2 and TRBJ2-3; D is perhaps TRBD1 or TRBD2 (7 bases each). This CDR3 comprises 14 residues. CDR1 and CDR2 from the germline V gene are SNHLY and FYNNEI. Trimming shortened V by 6 bases and J by 3 bases, and 13 bases separated the two germline ends. As DNA, the CDR3 is TGTGCCAGCAGGTGGCAGGGGGGGACAGATACGCAGTATTTT. Its protein product is CASRWQGGTDTQYF.

The sample holds a few counts of this clone. The chain joins TRBV7-2 to TRBJ1-6; 9 positions agree with TRBD1. CDR3 length: 16 amino acids. Germline CDR1 and CDR2: SGHTA and FQGNSA. The trim removed 4 bases at V and 4 bases at J, leaving 5 bases unmatched. The CDR3 loop reads CASSSTGGAYNSPLHF. CDR3 DNA sequence: TGTGCCAGCAGCTCCACAGGGGGCGCTTATAATTCACCCCTCCACTTT.

Here the CDR3 DNA reads TGCGCCAGCAGCCAAGGGACAGGGGTTGACGAGCAGTACTTC. This translates into CASSQGTGVDEQYF. The V gene is TRBV4-1, the J gene TRBJ2-7; the match to TRBD1 covers 9 bases. V was pared by 1 base and J by 5 bases, with 3 bases of the junction left unmatched. The germline CDR1 and CDR2 sequences are MGHRA and YSYEKL. This CDR3 contains 14 residues.

V is TRBV3-1 (or the pseudogene TRBV3-2) and J is TRBJ2-7, with a possible D match to TRBD1 (5 bases). Germline CDR1 is LGHDT and CDR2 is YNNKEL (reference sequence). The CDR3 runs to 15 residues. V lost 1 base to trimming and J lost 0 bases, with 10 bases between them. The CDR3 coding sequence is TGTGCCAGCAGCCAAGTGTCGGACACCTCCTACGAGCAGTACTTC. Its translation is CASSQVSDTSYEQYF.

This clone was detected only a few times. V gene TRBV30 combines with J gene TRBJ2-1, with D perhaps given as TRBD1 or TRBD2 (5 bases each). The CDR3 covers 13 residues. Germline V CDR1 and CDR2: GTSNPN, SVGIG (reference sequence). Trimming removed 2 bases from V and 8 bases from J, with 13 bases in between. The CDR3, as DNA: TGTGCCTGGAGTTTGGGCCGGGGCGATGAGCAGTTCTTC. Amino acids: CAWSLGRGDEQFF.